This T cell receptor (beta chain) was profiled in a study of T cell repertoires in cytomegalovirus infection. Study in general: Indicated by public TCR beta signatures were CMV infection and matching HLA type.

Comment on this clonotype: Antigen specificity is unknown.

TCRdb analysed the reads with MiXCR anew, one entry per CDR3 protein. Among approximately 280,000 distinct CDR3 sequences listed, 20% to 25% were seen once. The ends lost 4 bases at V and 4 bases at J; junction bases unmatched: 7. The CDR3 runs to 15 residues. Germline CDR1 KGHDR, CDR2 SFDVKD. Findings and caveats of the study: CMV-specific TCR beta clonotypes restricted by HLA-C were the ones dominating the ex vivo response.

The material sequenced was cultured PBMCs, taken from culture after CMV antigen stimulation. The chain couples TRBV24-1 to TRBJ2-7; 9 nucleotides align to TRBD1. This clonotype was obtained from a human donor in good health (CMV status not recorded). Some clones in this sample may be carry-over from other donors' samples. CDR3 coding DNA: TGTGCCACCAGTGACCCGGGACAGGGAACGTACGAGCAGTACTTC. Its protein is CATSDPGQGTYEQYF.